This entry lists 20 T cell receptor beta chains sequenced from one sample in a study of blood T cell repertoires in COVID-19. TCRdb's copy holds only in-frame clones and misses some; the assay was immunoSEQ multiplex PCR. The sample shows 130,000 or so clones, approximately 89% of them seen only once. Input material: peripheral blood. All receptors derive from a man aged 45 to 65 with acute or convalescent COVID-19.

The rearrangement links TRBV28 to TRBJ2-7, with D unclear. This CDR3 is built from 12 residues. Per the germline V gene, CDR1 is MDHEN and CDR2 is SYDVKM. Between the trimmed V and J ends, which lost 8 bases and 0 bases, there was a span of 8 bases. The CDR3 nucleotides are TGTGCCAGCGGTGACTCCTCCTACGAGCAGTACTTC. Translation gives CASGDSSYEQYF.

The rearrangement joins TRBV12-3 or TRBV12-4 to TRBJ1-2, with D perhaps matching TRBD1 (5 bases). This CDR3 is 12 amino acids long. Trimming stripped 7 bases from V and 7 bases from J, with 13 bases between. The CDR3 nucleotides are TGTGCCAGCAACGTTCAGGGTCTTGGCTACACCTTC. Amino acid sequence: CASNVQGLGYTF.

V is TRBV6-5 and J is TRBJ1-6; a weak D match, TRBD1 (5 bases). The V end lost 5 bases, the J end lost 4 bases, and 12 bases lay between the germline ends. The germline V gene has CDR1 MNHEY and CDR2 SVGAGI. This CDR3 spans 15 amino acids. Written as DNA, the CDR3 is TGTGCCAGCAGTCTCGGGGGGTCTTATAATTCACCCCTCCACTTT. Amino acid sequence: CASSLGGSYNSPLHF.

The chain has TRBV28 and TRBJ2-7, with TRBD2 matching over 12 bases. The germline gives CDR1 MDHEN, CDR2 SYDVKM. V lost 5 bases and J lost 12; bases outside the gene matches: 14. The CDR3 sequence is 15 residues long. The CDR3 coding sequence is TGTGCCAGCAGTCCAAACCTACTAGCGGGAGGAGTGTGGTACTTC. Encoded protein: CASSPNLLAGGVWYF.

The V gene is TRBV20-1, the J gene TRBJ1-2; D is possibly TRBD1 (6 bases). V lost 3 bases and J 4 bases, leaving 15 bases between the germline ends. CDR1 is DFQATT, CDR2 SNEGSKA, per germline (reference sequence). The CDR3 is 14 amino acids. This chain's CDR3 is CSASQTGLLYGYTF. In nucleotides, the CDR3 is TGCAGTGCTAGTCAGACAGGTCTTCTCTATGGCTACACCTTC.

The rearrangement joins TRBV7-2 to TRBJ2-2; 12 positions match TRBD2. The CDR3 length is 15 residues. Looked up from germline, CDR1 is SGHTA and CDR2 is FQGNSA. Trimming took 5 bases from V and 7 from J; bases not matched to a gene: 5. CDR3: CASSTGLAGHGELFF. DNA for the CDR3: TGTGCCAGCAGCACGGGACTAGCGGGTCACGGGGAGCTGTTTTTT.

The V gene is TRBV29-1, the J gene TRBJ2-1; a weak D match, TRBD1 (5 bases). The germline CDR1 and CDR2 sequences are SQVTM and ANQGSEA. V lost 8 bases to trimming and J lost 4 bases, with 18 bases between them. The CDR3 runs 14 residues. The CDR3 sequence: CSTDSRWAYNEQFF. The DNA for the CDR3 is TGCAGCACTGACAGTCGCTGGGCGTACAATGAGCAGTTCTTC.

This clone occurred once. This chain links TRBV4-1 with TRBJ1-1; a possible D gene is TRBD1 (5 bases). Deletions cut 1 base from V and 4 bases from J, with 13 bases between. Germline V gene sequence: CDR1 MGHRA, CDR2 YSYEKL. The CDR3 extends over 15 amino acids. CDR3 loop: CASSQVGGGITEAFF. The CDR3 DNA reads TGCGCCAGCAGCCAAGTGGGGGGTGGTATCACTGAAGCTTTCTTT.

This chain uses TRBV5-1 with TRBJ1-2; 12 bases align to TRBD1. Per germline, CDR1 SGHRS and CDR2 YFSETQ. CDR3 length: 15 amino acids. The junction had 5 bases not matched to a gene; V was cut back by 0 bases and J by 8 bases. Here the CDR3 DNA reads TGCGCCAGCAGCTTGGAGGGACAGGGGGCGTTGGGCTACACCTTC. Residues: CASSLEGQGALGYTF.

The chain employs TRBV5-1 and TRBJ1-2; D possibly corresponds to TRBD1 (5 bases). The CDR3 covers 15 residues. From germline, CDR1 is SGHRS and CDR2 YFSETQ. V was cut by 0 bases and J by 7 bases, with 16 bases left in between. The CDR3 spells CASSLENRKEGGYTF. The CDR3 bases are TGCGCCAGCAGCTTGGAAAACAGGAAAGAAGGTGGCTACACCTTC.

CDR3 loop: CASSQGGTPTPNQPQHF. The CDR3 bases are TGCGCCAGCAGCCAAGGGGGGACTCCTACTCCCAATCAGCCCCAGCATTTT. The chain joins TRBV4-1 to TRBJ1-5; possibly TRBD1 for D (5 bases). Trimming removed 1 base at V and 3 bases at J, with 16 bases between. Looked up from germline, CDR1 is MGHRA and CDR2 is YSYEKL. The CDR3 covers 17 residues.

The V and J genes are TRBV11-2 and TRBJ1-3, with D hard to call. The V end was cut by 7 bases, the J end by 6 bases, with 7 bases between. CDR3 length: 11 amino acids. The V gene's germline CDR1 is SGHAT and CDR2 FQNNGV. DNA for the CDR3: TGTGCCAGCACCGCGGCAAACACCATATATTTT. Translating it yields CASTAANTIYF.

J is TRBJ2-1 and V is TRBV28; 10 bases are shared with TRBD1. Unmatched junction bases numbered 12, after V lost 6 bases and J lost 7 bases. Germline V CDR1 and CDR2: MDHEN, SYDVKM. CDR3 length equals 16 residues. CDR3 amino acids: CASSATRDRGSNEQFF. The CDR3 DNA reads TGTGCCAGCAGCGCAACCCGGGACAGGGGTTCAAATGAGCAGTTCTTC.

The J gene is TRBJ1-1, the V gene TRBV28; the D is unclear. From germline, CDR1 is MDHEN and CDR2 SYDVKM. The CDR3 is made up of 13 amino acids. V was pared by 10 bases and J by 5 bases, with 17 bases between. CDR3 sequence reads: CATTWSEVTEAFF. The CDR3 nucleotides are TGTGCCACCACCTGGTCGGAGGTTACTGAAGCTTTCTTT.

CDR3 loop: CASQFSGRSETQYF. The CDR3, as DNA: TGTGCCAGCCAATTTAGCGGGAGGTCCGAGACCCAGTACTTC. The rearrangement uses TRBV7-2 and TRBJ2-5; 10 bases align to TRBD2. The CDR3 runs to 14 residues. The trim removed 8 bases at V and 5 bases at J, leaving 8 bases unmatched. The germline CDR1 and CDR2 sequences are SGHTA and FQGNSA.

This chain joins TRBV21-1 and TRBJ1-3; whether TRBD1, the table's D call, matches the DNA was not checked. TRBV21-1 is a known pseudogene. The CDR3 has 18 residues. The CDR3 loop reads CASSKTRDRVLSGNTIYF. The CDR3 DNA follows: TGTGCCAGCAGCAAAACCCGGGACAGGGTCCTCTCTGGAAACACCATATATTTT.

The J gene is TRBJ1-2, the V gene TRBV29-1; D might be TRBD1 (5 bases). Germline V gene data show CDR1 as SQVTM and CDR2 as ANQGSEA. The length of the CDR3 is 14 residues. V shed 4 bases and J shed 6 bases, with 18 bases lying between them. This CDR3 reads CSVGPTPRGDGYTF. The CDR3 region has the DNA TGCAGCGTTGGTCCAACCCCACGGGGGGATGGCTACACCTTC.

This chain uses TRBV29-1 with TRBJ1-1; TRBD1 agrees at 8 bases. Per germline, CDR1 SQVTM and CDR2 ANQGSEA. The CDR3 extends over 11 amino acids. V was clipped by 8 bases and J by 6 bases; unmatched bases: 5. CDR3 DNA: TGCAGCCTTGGGACAGGCTCTGAAGCTTTCTTT. Translated, it gives CSLGTGSEAFF.

This chain joins TRBV18 and TRBJ2-7; D may be TRBD2 (5 bases). Germline V gene sequence: CDR1 KGHSH, CDR2 LQKENI. The CDR3 totals 15 residues. V was pared by 6 bases and J by 5 bases, with 20 bases between. CDR3 sequence: CASSPTSSLLDEQYF. The CDR3 DNA reads TGTGCCAGCTCGCCCACTAGTTCCCTCCTTGACGAGCAGTACTTC. Drawing the rest from reference TRBV18 and TRBJ2-7, the complete variable domain is NAGVMQNPRHLVRRRGQEARLRCSPMKGHSHVYWYRQLPEEGLKFMVYLQKENIIDESGMPKERFSAEFPKEGPSILRIQQVVRGDSAAYFCASSPTSSLLDEQYFGPGTRLTVT.

Here the CDR3 DNA reads TGTGCCAGCAGTGCCGTGGGGGGCTCCTACAATGAGCAGTTCTTC. Residues: CASSAVGGSYNEQFF. The chain joins TRBV27 to TRBJ2-1; possible D gene TRBD2, 6 bases. Trimming removed 5 bases at V and 0 bases at J, with 11 bases between. The CDR3 is made up of 15 amino acids. CDR1 and CDR2 (germline): MNHEY, SMNVEV (reference sequence).